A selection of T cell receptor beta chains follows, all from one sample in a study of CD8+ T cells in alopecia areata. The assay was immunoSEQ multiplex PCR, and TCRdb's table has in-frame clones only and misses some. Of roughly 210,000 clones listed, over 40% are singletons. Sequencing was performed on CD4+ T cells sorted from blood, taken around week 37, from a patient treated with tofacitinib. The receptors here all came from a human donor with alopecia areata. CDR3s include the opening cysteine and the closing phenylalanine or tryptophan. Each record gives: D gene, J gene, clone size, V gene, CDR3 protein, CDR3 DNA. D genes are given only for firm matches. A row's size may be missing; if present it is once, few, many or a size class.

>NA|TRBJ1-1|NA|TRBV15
CATKARLNTEAFF
TGTGCCACCAAGGCAAGGCTGAACACTGAAGCTTTCTTT
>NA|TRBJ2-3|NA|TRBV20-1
CSAPRRDTQYF
TGCAGTGCTCCTCGGAGAGATACGCAGTATTTT
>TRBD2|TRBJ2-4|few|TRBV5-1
CASSPPTSGKNIQYF
TGCGCCAGCAGCCCTCCGACTAGCGGGAAAAACATTCAGTACTTC
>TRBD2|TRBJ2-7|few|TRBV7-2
CASSSPSTSGRAQQYF
TGTGCCAGCAGCTCCCCTTCTACTAGCGGGAGGGCCCAGCAGTACTTC
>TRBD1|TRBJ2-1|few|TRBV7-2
CASSHRGQGPSNEQFF
TGTGCCAGCAGTCACCGCGGACAGGGCCCCTCGAATGAGCAGTTCTTC
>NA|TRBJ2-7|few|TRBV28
CAIRSTYEQYF
TGTGCCATACGGTCCACCTACGAGCAGTACTTC
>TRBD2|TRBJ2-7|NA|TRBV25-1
CASSGPGLAGYVQYF
TGTGCCAGCAGTGGGCCGGGACTAGCGGGGTACGTGCAGTACTTC
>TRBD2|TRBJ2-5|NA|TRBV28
CASSERLAGLETQYF
TGTGCCAGCAGTGAGCGACTAGCGGGACTTGAGACCCAGTACTTC
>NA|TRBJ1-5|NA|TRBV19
CASSPLTGNQPQHF
TGTGCCAGTAGTCCCCTCACGGGGAATCAGCCCCAGCATTTT
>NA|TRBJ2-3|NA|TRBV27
CASSFTGDTQYF
TGTGCCAGCAGTTTTACCGGTGATACGCAGTATTTT
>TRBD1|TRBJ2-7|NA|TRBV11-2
CASSFVGQGVYEQYF
TGTGCCAGCAGCTTTGTGGGACAGGGGGTTTACGAGCAGTACTTC
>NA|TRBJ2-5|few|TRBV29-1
CSVEEGGAETQYF
TGCAGCGTTGAAGAGGGGGGCGCGGAGACCCAGTACTTC
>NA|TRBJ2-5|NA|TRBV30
CAWSRGLAQETQYF
TGTGCCTGGAGTAGGGGACTCGCCCAAGAGACCCAGTACTTC
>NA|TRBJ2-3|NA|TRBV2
CASSQGRGTDTQYF
TGTGCCAGCAGTCAGGGTAGAGGCACAGATACGCAGTATTTT
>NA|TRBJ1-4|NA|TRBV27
CASRTDSSSGELFF
TGTGCCAGCAGGACGGACAGCAGCTCAGGGGAACTGTTTTTT
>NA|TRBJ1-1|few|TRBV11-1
CASSSPGAPNTEAFF
TGTGCCAGCAGCTCACCCGGGGCTCCGAACACTGAAGCTTTCTTT
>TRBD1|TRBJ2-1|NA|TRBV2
CASRRTGAHNEQFF
TGTGCCAGCAGAAGGACAGGGGCCCACAATGAGCAGTTCTTC
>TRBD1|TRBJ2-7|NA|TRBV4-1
CASSQGQGKQYF
TGCGCCAGCAGCCAAGGACAGGGAAAGCAGTACTTC
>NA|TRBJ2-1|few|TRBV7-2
CASSLGGTSYNEQFF
TGTGCCAGCAGCTTAGGTGGGACTTCCTACAATGAGCAGTTCTTC
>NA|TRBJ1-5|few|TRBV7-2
CASSLVSGRAGQPQHF
TGTGCCAGCAGCTTAGTAAGTGGCCGGGCAGGGCAGCCCCAGCATTTT
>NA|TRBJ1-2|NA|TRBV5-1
CASSIGPGRENYGYTF
TGCGCCAGCAGCATAGGACCGGGACGGGAAAACTATGGCTACACCTTC
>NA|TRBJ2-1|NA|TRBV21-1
CASSGPLTSGRRNEQFF
TGTGCCAGCAGCGGTCCCCTAACTAGCGGGAGGCGCAATGAGCAGTTCTTC
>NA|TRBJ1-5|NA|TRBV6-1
CASSGPSTAGNQPQHF
TGTGCCAGCAGTGGACCTTCTACAGCTGGCAATCAGCCCCAGCATTTT
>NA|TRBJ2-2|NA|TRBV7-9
CASSHLPYQITGELFF
TGTGCCAGCAGCCATCTCCCGTACCAGATCACCGGGGAGCTGTTTTTT
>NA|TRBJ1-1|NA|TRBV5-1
CASSLAGGGRATEAFF
TGCGCCAGCAGCTTGGCCGGGGGTGGAAGGGCCACTGAAGCTTTCTTT
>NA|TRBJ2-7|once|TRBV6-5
CASSYSYISYEQYF
TGTGCCAGCAGTTACTCGTACATTTCCTACGAGCAGTACTTC
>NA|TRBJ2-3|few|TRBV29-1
CSVELEDTQYF
TGCAGCGTTGAGCTAGAAGATACGCAGTATTTT
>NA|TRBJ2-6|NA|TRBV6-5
CASTYEPGANVLTF
TGTGCCAGCACGTACGAGCCTGGGGCCAACGTCCTGACTTTC
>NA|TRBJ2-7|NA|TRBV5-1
CASSLLGADYYEQYF
TGCGCCAGCAGCTTGTTGGGGGCAGACTACTACGAGCAGTACTTC
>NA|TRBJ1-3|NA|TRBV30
CALGVSGNTIYF
TGTGCTTTGGGGGTTTCTGGAAACACCATATATTTT
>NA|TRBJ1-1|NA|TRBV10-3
CAISESRLTEAFF
TGTGCCATCAGTGAGTCCCGTCTAACAGAAGCTTTCTTT
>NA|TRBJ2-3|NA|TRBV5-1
CASSLGQVLTDTQYF
TGCGCCAGCAGCTTGGGTCAGGTCCTCACAGATACGCAGTATTTT
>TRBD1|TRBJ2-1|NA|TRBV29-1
CSVRRDRVLVGQFF
TGCAGCGTGAGGAGGGACAGGGTCCTTGTGGGGCAGTTCTTC
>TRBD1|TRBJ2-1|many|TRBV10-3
CAISVYRGGSYNEQFF
TGTGCCATCAGTGTATACAGGGGTGGCTCCTACAATGAGCAGTTCTTC
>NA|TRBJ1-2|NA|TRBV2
CASSEKRAGSYGYTF
TGTGCCAGCAGTGAAAAGAGGGCAGGGAGCTATGGCTACACCTTC
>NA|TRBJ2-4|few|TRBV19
CASSISRGQGKNIQYF
TGTGCCAGTAGTATATCAAGGGGACAAGGCAAAAACATTCAGTACTTC
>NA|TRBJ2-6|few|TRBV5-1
CASSLALGDGANVLTF
TGCGCCAGCAGCTTGGCCCTAGGGGACGGGGCCAACGTCCTGACTTTC
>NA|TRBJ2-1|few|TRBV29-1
CSVGWTPNNEQFF
TGCAGCGTTGGTTGGACACCCAACAATGAGCAGTTCTTC
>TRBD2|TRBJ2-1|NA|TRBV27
CASSKAGGGRNEQFF
TGTGCCAGCAGTAAAGCGGGAGGGGGTAGGAATGAGCAGTTCTTC
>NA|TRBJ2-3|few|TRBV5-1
CASSTERTLPSSTDTQYF
TGCGCCAGCAGTACGGAGAGGACACTCCCCTCTAGCACAGATACGCAGTATTTT
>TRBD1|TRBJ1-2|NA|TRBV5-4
CASSNRQGGNYGYTF
TGTGCCAGCAGCAACCGACAGGGAGGGAACTATGGCTACACCTTC
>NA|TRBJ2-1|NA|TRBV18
CASSPTGSQNNEQFF
TGTGCCAGCTCACCGACGGGATCTCAAAACAATGAGCAGTTCTTC
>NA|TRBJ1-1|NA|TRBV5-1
CASSLEARLATEAFF
TGCGCCAGCAGCTTGGAGGCCAGGCTGGCCACTGAAGCCTTCTTT
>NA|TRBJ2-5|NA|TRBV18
CASSPTRQETQYF
TGTGCCAGCTCACCGACACGACAAGAGACCCAGTACTTC